The source of this T cell receptor (beta chain) is a study of T-cell reconstitution after alpha-beta-depleted transplantation in children. The CDR3 length is 12 residues. V was pared by 4 bases and J by 7 bases, with 11 bases between. Germline V CDR1 and CDR2: GTSNPN, SVGIG (reference sequence). The sample holds one count of this clonotype. Its specificity is unknown. TCRbeta library preparation incorporated unique molecular identifiers. In TCRdb, the PCR reads were re-called with MiXCR into one record per CDR3 protein. Altogether about 440,000 distinct CDR3 sequences are present, over 40% being singletons, with the ten largest covering 27%. Study results and limitations: Surviving recipient T cells and thymic progenitors accounted for the high day-60 TCRbeta diversity observed in some patients. After transplant, at about two months, alpha-beta T cells were reportedly derived from several hundred expanded graft clones. By one year post-transplant, T-cell counts and diversity largely arose from T cells that were newly produced.

The origin of this receptor is a girl aged 2 to 9 with aplastic anemia, due to receive a stem cell transplant. Sequencing was performed on PBMCs, taken before TCRalphabeta/CD19-depleted stem cell transplant. This chain joins TRBV30 and TRBJ2-1; D may match TRBD1 or TRBD2 (5 bases each). The CDR3, as DNA: TGTGCCTGGAAAGGGACCCGTAATGAGCAGTTCTTC. Translation gives CAWKGTRNEQFF.